This TCR beta chain appears in the sequencing data of a study of chemoradiotherapy in HPV16-positive cancers. The V gene's germline CDR1 is LNHDA and CDR2 SQIVND (reference sequence). V lost 6 bases and J lost 5; bases outside the gene matches: 8. This CDR3 comprises 15 residues. Points on this clone: The antigen is unknown.

General study results and limits: In HPV16-positive patients, HPV-responsive T-cell expansion tracked better recurrence-free survival. During treatment, candidate HPV-specific clones and E7-related motifs expanded in tumor. HPV-specific T cells were functionally defined from only a couple of HPV16-positive patients.

Clones were read by immunoSEQ multiplex PCR, and TCRdb kept only the in-frame ones, dropping some. This sample has 7,500 or so clones, with 60% to 80% found just once. The specimen was tumor tissue, collected from a patient who underwent chemoradiotherapy. The rearrangement uses TRBV19 and TRBJ2-2; 8 bases align to TRBD1. The clonotype was recovered from a human donor with HPV-associated anogenital cancer. The CDR3 spells CASSPETGGTGELFF. The CDR3 DNA is TGTGCCAGTAGCCCCGAAACAGGGGGAACCGGGGAGCTGTTTTTT.